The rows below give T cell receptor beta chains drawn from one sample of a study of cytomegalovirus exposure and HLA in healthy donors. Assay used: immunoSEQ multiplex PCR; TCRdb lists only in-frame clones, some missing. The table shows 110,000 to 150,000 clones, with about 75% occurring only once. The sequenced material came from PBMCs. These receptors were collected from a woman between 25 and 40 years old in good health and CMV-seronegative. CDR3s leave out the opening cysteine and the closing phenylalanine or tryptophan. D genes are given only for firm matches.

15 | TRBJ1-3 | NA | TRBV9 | ASSVAPAAGVGNTIY
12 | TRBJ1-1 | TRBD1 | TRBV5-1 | ASSGQGGNTEAF
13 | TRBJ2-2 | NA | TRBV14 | ASSRQVRNTGELF
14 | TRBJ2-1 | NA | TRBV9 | ASSEVWGGAGNEQF
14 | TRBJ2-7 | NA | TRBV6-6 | ASSYSAEDTHYEQY
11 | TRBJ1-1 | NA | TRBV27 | ASSSTGGREAF
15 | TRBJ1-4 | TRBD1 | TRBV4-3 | ASSQALPGQFNEKLF
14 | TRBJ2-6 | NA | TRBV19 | ASSMTWTGGANVLT
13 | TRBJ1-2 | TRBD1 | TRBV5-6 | ASSSPGGSDDGYT
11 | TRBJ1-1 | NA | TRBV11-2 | ASSPGGGQKAF
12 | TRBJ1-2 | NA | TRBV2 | ASRGGAARGGYT
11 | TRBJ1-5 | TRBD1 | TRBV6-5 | AARQGSNQPQH
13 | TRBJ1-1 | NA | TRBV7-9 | ASSLAGHMNTEAF
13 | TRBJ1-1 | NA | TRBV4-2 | ASSQDFTGSTEAF
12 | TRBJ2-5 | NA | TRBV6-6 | ASSYSSSVETQY
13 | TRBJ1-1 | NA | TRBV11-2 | ASSLPARMNTEAF
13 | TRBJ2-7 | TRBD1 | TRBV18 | ASSPGQGRFYEQY
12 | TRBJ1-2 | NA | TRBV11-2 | ASSTLGGNYGYT
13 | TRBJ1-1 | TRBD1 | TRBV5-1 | ASSSWTGERAEAF
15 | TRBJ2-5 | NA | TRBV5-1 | ASSLVSGGLYPETQY
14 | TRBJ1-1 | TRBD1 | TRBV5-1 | ASSVTGQGANTEAF
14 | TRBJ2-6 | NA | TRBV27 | ASSFHDSAGANVLT
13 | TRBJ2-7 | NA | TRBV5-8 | ASSPVDSHSYEQY
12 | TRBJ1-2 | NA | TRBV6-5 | ASSYSEGTYGYT
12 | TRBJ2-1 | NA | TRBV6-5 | ASSYGPFRNEQF
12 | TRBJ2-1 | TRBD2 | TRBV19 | ASSRTGGLNEQF
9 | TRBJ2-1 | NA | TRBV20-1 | SARAPYEQF